This TCR beta chain comes out of a study of immune cell composition in non-small cell lung cancer. TCRdb keeps only in-frame clones here, not all; method: immunoSEQ multiplex PCR. This table has some 5,100 clones, around 76% appearing once. V lost 6 bases and J lost 0, with 11 bases in between. The CDR3 spans 14 residues. Germline-derived CDR1 and CDR2 are SGHAT and FQNNGV. The sample holds one count of this clone. Input material: lung tumor tissue. This clonotype was sampled from a human donor with non-small cell lung cancer. V and J are TRBV11-2 and TRBJ1-1, with D unclear. The CDR3 is CASSQANLNTEAFF. The CDR3 DNA sequence: TGTGCCAGCAGTCAAGCGAACCTGAACACTGAAGCTTTCTTT.